This TCR beta chain derives from a study of regulatory T cells in long-lasting Graves disease. Study observations and caveats: Segments TRBV28, TRBJ1-2 and TRBJ2-5 showed preferential usage in persistent disease.

Time point meaning: persistent/refractory GD, antithyroid drugs over 5 years with positive TRAb. PBMC RNA served as the TCR library source. A few counts support this clonotype. Its antigen is currently unknown. CDR1 is LNHDA, CDR2 SQIVND, per germline (reference sequence). The CDR3 spans 14 residues. Trimming removed 5 bases at V and 4 bases at J, with 14 bases between. The authors built TCR beta libraries using iRepertoire HTBI primers and Arm-PCR of CDR3 regions. TCRdb passed the multiplex PCR reads through MiXCR, listing each CDR3 protein once. This sample has some 470,000 distinct CDR3 sequences, with under 25% found just once.

This chain connects TRBV19 to TRBJ2-5; no reliable D call. This specimen was peripheral blood mononuclear cells (PBMCs), taken when the disease was refractory, from a patient treated with antithyroid drugs. The clonotype was recovered from a female donor with Graves disease. Here the CDR3 reads CASSSLTPLETQYF. Written as DNA, the CDR3 is TGTGCCAGTAGTTCACTTACACCCCTAGAGACCCAGTACTTC.